This TCR beta chain was captured in a study of blood T cell repertoires in COVID-19. Original analysis: Nucleated cell number was recorded as an estimate derived from reference gene primer amplification. Some clones are missing from TCRdb's copy, which holds only in-frame ones; the method was immunoSEQ multiplex PCR. From that table come the V and J calls and clone size; the DNA was used to work out D and trimming. The repertoire includes a few hundred thousand clones, 82% of them detected once, and less than 6% sits in the top ten. Germline CDR1 MNHEY, CDR2 SVGEGT. This CDR3 spans 15 amino acids. V was cut by 3 bases and J by 1 base, with 12 bases left in between.

This TCR was recovered from a woman in her seventies with COVID-19, enrolled during active disease. This sequence joins TRBV6-2 or TRBV6-3 and TRBJ2-5, with D unclear. What was sequenced was peripheral blood. The CDR3 coding sequence is TGTGCCAGCAGTTATCTATCAGGCCCCCAAGAGACCCAGTACTTC. Translation: CASSYLSGPQETQYF.